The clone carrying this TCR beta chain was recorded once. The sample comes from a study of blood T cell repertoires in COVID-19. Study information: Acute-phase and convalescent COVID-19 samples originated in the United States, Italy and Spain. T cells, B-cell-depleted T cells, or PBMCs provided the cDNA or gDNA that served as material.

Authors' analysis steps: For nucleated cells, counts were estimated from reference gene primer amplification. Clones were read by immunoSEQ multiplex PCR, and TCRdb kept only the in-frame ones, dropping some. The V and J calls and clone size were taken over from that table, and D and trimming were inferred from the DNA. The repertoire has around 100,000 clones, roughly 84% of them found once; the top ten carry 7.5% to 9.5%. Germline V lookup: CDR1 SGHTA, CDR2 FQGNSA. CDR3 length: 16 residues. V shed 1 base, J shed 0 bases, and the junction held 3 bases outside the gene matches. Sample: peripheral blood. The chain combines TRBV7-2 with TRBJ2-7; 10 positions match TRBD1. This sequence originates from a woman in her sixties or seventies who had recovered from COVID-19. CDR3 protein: CASSLGGTGVSYEQYF. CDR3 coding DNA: TGTGCCAGCAGCTTAGGAGGGACAGGGGTCTCCTACGAGCAGTACTTC.